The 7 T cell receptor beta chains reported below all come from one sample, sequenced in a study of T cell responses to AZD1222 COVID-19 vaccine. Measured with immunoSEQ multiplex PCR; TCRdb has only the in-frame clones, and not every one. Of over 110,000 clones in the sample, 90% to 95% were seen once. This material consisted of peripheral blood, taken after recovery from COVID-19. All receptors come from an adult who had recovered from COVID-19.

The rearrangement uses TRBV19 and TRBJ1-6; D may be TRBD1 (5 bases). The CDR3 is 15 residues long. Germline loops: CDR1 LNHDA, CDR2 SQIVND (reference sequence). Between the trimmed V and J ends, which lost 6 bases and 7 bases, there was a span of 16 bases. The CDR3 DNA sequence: TGTGCCAGTAGCCGACAGCGGCAATTGAATTCACCCCTCCACTTT. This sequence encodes CASSRQRQLNSPLHF. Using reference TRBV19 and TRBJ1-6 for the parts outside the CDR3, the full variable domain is DGGITQSPKYLFRKEGQNVTLSCEQNLNHDAMYWYRQDPGQGLRLIYYSQIVNDFQKGDIAEGYSVSREKKESFPLTVTSAQKNPTAFYLCASSRQRQLNSPLHFGNGTRLTVT.

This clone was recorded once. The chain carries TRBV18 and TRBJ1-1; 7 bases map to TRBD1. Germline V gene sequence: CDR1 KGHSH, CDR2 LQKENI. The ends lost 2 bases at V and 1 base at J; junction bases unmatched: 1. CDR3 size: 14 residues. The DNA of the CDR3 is TGTGCCAGCTCACCATCAGGGGGGAACACTGAAGCTTTCTTT. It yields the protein CASSPSGGNTEAFF.

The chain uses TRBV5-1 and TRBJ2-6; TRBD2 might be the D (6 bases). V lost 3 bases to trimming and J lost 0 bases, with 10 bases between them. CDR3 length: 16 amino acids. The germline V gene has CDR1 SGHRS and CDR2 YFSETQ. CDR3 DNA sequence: TGCGCCAGCAGCTCGGGGGTTACCTCTGGGGCCAACGTCCTGACTTTC. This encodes CASSSGVTSGANVLTF.

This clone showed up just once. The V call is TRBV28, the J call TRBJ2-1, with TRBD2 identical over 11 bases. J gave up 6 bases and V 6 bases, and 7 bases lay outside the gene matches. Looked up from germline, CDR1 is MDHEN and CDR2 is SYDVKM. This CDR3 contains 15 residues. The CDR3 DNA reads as TGTGCCAGCAGGGACTTAGCGGGAGGGGTCAATGAGCAGTTCTTC. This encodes CASRDLAGGVNEQFF.

The CDR3 sequence: CASSDYRERNTEAFF. CDR3 sequence (DNA): TGTGCCAGCAGCGACTACAGGGAGAGGAACACTGAAGCTTTCTTT. This chain connects TRBV11-2 to TRBJ1-1; the D gene is possibly TRBD1 (6 bases). V was pared by 5 bases and J by 1 base, with 14 bases between. CDR1 SGHAT and CDR2 FQNNGV come from the germline V gene. This CDR3 spans 15 amino acids.

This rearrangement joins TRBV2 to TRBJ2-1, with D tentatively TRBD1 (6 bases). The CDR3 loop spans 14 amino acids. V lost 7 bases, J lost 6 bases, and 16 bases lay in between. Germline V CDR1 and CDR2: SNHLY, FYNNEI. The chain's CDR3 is CASKRDTESNEQFF. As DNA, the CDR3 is TGTGCCAGCAAACGGGACACCGAGAGCAATGAGCAGTTCTTC.

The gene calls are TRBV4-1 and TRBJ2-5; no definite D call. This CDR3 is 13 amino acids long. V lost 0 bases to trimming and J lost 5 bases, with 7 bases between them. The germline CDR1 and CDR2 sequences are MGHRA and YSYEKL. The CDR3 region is CASSQDFDETQYF. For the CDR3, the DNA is TGCGCCAGCAGCCAAGATTTCGATGAGACCCAGTACTTC.